Described below is a single T cell receptor (beta chain) sequence and its context. Its matching antigen is unknown. 13 Jbeta primers and 60 Vbeta primers were used for the PCR. Only in-frame clones appear in the TCRdb table, and some are missing; sequencing was by immunoSEQ multiplex PCR. This repertoire shows about 89,000 clones, over 75% found once; its top ten account for approximately 4%. These data originate in a study of cytomegalovirus exposure and HLA in healthy donors. Study outcomes and limitations: The classifier, whose performance was assessed in both the original and validation cohorts, reportedly diagnosed cytomegalovirus status with high specificity and sensitivity.

The sample consisted of PBMCs. This sequence originates from a female donor in good health and CMV-seropositive.

CDR3: CASSASSGGYNEQFF. The CDR3 DNA reads TGTGCCAGCAGCGCGTCTAGCGGGGGGTACAATGAGCAGTTCTTC. This rearrangement joins TRBV5-6 to TRBJ2-1, with TRBD2 matching over 11 bases. The V segment lost 4 bases and the J segment 4 bases; nucleotides outside the gene matches: 4. The CDR3 is made up of 15 amino acids. From germline, CDR1 is SGHDT and CDR2 YYEEEE.